This T cell receptor beta chain is from a study of blood T cell repertoires in COVID-19. Study overall: The United States, Italy and Spain were the sources of the acute and convalescent COVID-19 samples.

Libraries were prepared by immunoSEQ multiplex PCR; TCRdb keeps only in-frame clonotypes and omits some of them. The table has roughly 280,000 clones, roughly 90% seen once. The CDR3 runs to 14 residues. Germline V gene data show CDR1 as MNHEY and CDR2 as SVGEGT. V was pared by 2 bases and J by 14 bases, with 14 bases of the junction left unmatched. This clone showed up just a few times. The origin of this receptor is a man younger than 40 with active or convalescent COVID-19. The chain combines TRBV6-2 or TRBV6-3 with TRBJ1-2, with 7 bases aligning to TRBD1. The material sequenced was peripheral blood. CDR3 amino acids: CASSYDGQVFSPTF. The CDR3 nucleotides read TGTGCCAGCAGTTACGATGGACAGGTCTTTAGTCCTACCTTC.